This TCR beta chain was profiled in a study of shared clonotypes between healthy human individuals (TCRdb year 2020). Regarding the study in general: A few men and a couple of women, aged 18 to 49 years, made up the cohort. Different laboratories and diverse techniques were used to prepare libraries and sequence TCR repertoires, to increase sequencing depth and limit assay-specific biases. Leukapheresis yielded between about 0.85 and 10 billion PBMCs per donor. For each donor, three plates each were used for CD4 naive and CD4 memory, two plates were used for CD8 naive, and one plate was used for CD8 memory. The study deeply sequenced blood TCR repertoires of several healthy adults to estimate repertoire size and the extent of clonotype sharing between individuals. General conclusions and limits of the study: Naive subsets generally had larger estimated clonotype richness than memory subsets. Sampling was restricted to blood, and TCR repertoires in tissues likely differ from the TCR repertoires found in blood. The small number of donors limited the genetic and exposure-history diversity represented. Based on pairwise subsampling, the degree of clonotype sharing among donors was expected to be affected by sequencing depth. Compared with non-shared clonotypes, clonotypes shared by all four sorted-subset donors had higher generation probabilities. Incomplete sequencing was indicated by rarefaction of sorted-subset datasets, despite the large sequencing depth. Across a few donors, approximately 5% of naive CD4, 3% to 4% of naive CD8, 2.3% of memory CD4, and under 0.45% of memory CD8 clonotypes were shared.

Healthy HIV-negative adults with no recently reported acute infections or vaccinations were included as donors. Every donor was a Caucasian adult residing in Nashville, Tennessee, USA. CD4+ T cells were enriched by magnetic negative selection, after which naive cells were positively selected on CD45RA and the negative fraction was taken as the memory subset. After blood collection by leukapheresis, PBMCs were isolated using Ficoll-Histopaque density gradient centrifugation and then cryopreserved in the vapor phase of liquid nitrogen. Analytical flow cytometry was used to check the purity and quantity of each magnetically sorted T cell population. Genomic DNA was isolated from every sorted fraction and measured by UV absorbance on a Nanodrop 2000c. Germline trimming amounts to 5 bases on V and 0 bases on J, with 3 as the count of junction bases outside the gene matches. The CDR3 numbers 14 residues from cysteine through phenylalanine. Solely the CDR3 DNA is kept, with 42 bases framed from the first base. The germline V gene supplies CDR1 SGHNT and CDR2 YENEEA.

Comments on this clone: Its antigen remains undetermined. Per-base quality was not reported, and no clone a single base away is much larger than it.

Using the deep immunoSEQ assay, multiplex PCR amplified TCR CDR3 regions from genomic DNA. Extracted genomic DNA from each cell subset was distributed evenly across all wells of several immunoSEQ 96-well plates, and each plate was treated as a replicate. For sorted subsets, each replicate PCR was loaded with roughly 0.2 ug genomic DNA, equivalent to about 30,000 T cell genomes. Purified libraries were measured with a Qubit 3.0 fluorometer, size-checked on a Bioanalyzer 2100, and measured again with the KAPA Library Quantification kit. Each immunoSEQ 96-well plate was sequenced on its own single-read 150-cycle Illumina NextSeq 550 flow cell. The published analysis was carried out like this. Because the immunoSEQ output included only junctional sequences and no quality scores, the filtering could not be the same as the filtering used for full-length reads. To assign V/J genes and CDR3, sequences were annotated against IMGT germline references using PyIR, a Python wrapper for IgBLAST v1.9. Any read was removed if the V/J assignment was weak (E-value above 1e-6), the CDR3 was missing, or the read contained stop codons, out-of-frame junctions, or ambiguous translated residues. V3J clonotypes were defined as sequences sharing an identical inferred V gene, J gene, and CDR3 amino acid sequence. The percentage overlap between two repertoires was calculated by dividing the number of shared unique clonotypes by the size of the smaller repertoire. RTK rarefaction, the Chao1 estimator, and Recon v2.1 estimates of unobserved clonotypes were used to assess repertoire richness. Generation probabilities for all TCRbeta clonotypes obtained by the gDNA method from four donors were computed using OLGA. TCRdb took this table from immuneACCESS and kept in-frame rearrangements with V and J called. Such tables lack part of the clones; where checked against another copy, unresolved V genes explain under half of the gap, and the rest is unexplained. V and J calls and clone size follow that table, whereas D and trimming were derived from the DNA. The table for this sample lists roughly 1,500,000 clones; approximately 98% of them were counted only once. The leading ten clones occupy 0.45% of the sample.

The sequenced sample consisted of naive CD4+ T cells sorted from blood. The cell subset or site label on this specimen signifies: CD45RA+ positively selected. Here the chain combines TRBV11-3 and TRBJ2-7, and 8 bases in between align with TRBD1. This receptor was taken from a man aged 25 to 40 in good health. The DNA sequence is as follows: TGTGCCAGCAGCGCAGGGGGCTCCTCCTACGAGCAGTACTTC. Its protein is CASSAGGSSYEQYF. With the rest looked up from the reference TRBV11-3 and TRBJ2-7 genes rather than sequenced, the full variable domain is EAGVVQSPRYKIIEKKQPVAFWCNPISGHNTLYWYLQNLGQGPELLIRYENEEAVDDSQLPKDRFSAERLKGVDSTLKIQPAELGDSAVYLCASSAGGSSYEQYFGPGTRLTVT.